The entry that follows covers one T cell receptor beta chain sequence. TCRdb reprocessed the 5' RACE reads with MiXCR, giving one entry per CDR3 protein. The profile covers roughly 58,000 distinct CDR3 sequences, with around a tenth appearing a single time and roughly a tenth taken by the ten largest. This record comes from a study of early T cells in non-severe SARS-CoV-2 infection. The CDR3 extends over 13 amino acids. With 0 bases removed from V and 2 bases from J, the gap between germline ends came to 4 bases. Germline lookup yields CDR1 SGHNT and CDR2 YENEEA. This sequence joins TRBV11-3 and TRBJ2-5, with no clear D. Sequences were obtained from whole blood. The TCR originated in an adult who was a healthcare worker with PCR-confirmed SARS-CoV-2 infection or an uninfected control (not recorded which). DNA for the CDR3: TGTGCCAGCAGCTTAGACCAACAAGAGACCCAGTACTTC. Its translation: CASSLDQQETQYF.